This entry concerns a single T cell receptor (beta chain). The antigen is unknown. It was autoimmune disease history or systemic immunosuppression that excluded patients. These data are taken from a study of OX40 agonist ivuxolimab in advanced cancers. The study's findings and limits: Several nonresponders also turned out to have low normalized T-cell clonal expansion. Relative to CD4+ cells, CD8+ T cells on average had more expanded clones. The CD4+ and CD8+ T cells in the blood had expanded clonally by week 6 at 0.1 to 3.0 mg/kg.

The assay was immunoSEQ multiplex PCR, and TCRdb's table has in-frame clones only and misses some. Among tens of thousands of clones listed, around nine tenths were seen once. The input for sequencing was CD4+ or CD8+ T cells sorted from blood, taken in a trial of the OX40 agonist ivuxolimab. The origin of this receptor is an adult with an advanced solid tumor such as melanoma, head and neck, liver or kidney cancer.

Written as DNA, the CDR3 is TGCGCCAGCAGCGCCCCTGGGGGCTCCTACGAGCAGTACTTC. It encodes CASSAPGGSYEQYF. The chain is built from TRBV4-1 and TRBJ2-5, with D perhaps assigned TRBD1 or TRBD2 (5 bases each). The J call may be in error: the DNA end matches TRBJ2-7 better. The CDR3 contains 14 residues. Per germline, CDR1 MGHRA and CDR2 YSYEKL.